These T cell receptor beta chains were read from a single sample in a study of shared clonotypes between healthy human individuals. TCRdb keeps only in-frame clones here, not all; method: immunoSEQ multiplex PCR. The sample shows 2 million to 2.5 million clones, 85% to 95% of them seen only once. The source material was naive CD8+ T cells from PBMCs. All receptors derive from a man younger than 30 in good health. Some clones in this sample may be carry-over from other donors' samples. The CDR3 runs from the conserved cysteine through the conserved F or W. Each record gives: V gene, J gene, D gene, clone size, CDR3 protein, CDR3 DNA. A D gene is named only where the DNA matches it firmly. Some rows have no size entry. The others give once, few or many, or a class for an expanded clone.

TRBV27	TRBJ2-5	TRBD1	.	CASSPGTGGDQETQYF	TGTGCCAGCAGTCCAGGGACAGGGGGGGACCAAGAGACCCAGTACTTC
TRBV2	TRBJ1-5	.	once	CASSELRAGDYSNQPQHF	TGTGCCAGCAGTGAACTCCGGGCAGGGGACTATAGCAATCAGCCCCAGCATTTT
TRBV28	TRBJ2-7	.	.	CASTPPRDTYSYEQYF	TGTGCCAGCACCCCACCCCGGGACACTTACTCCTACGAGCAGTACTTC
TRBV10-1	TRBJ1-5	.	few	CASRTARVSSPQHF	TGCGCCAGCAGGACGGCCAGGGTGTCTTCGCCCCAGCATTTT
TRBV29-1	TRBJ2-1	TRBD1	.	CSYHLTGGIYNEQFF	TGCAGCTATCACTTGACAGGGGGCATCTACAATGAGCAGTTCTTC
TRBV28	TRBJ2-1	.	.	CASSLEARGYNEQFF	TGTGCCAGCAGTTTAGAGGCAAGGGGCTACAATGAGCAGTTCTTC
TRBV7-2	TRBJ1-1	.	.	CASSLDNTEAFF	TGTGCCAGCAGCTTAGATAACACTGAAGCTTTCTTT
TRBV2	TRBJ1-1	.	.	CASSEGLNTEAFF	TGTGCCAGCAGTGAAGGGCTGAACACTGAAGCTTTCTTT
TRBV28	TRBJ2-1	TRBD2	.	CASSSLGRAPYNEQFF	TGTGCCAGCAGTTCCTTGGGGAGGGCGCCCTACAATGAGCAGTTCTTC
TRBV27	TRBJ2-1	.	.	CASSLVAHNEQFF	TGTGCCAGCAGTTTAGTGGCGCATAATGAGCAGTTCTTC
TRBV15	TRBJ2-7	.	.	CATSEKTYEQYF	TGTGCCACCAGCGAGAAAACCTACGAGCAGTACTTC
TRBV5-3	TRBJ2-7	TRBD1	.	CARSSRDRVEPGEQYF	TGTGCCAGAAGCTCGAGGGACAGAGTGGAGCCCGGCGAGCAGTACTTC
TRBV9	TRBJ2-1	TRBD2	.	CASSPSGREYHEQFF	TGTGCCAGCAGCCCGAGCGGGAGGGAGTACCATGAGCAGTTCTTC
TRBV11-2	TRBJ1-2	TRBD1	.	CASRQGTGKGYTF	TGTGCCAGCAGACAAGGGACAGGGAAAGGCTACACCTTC
TRBV7-9	TRBJ1-4	.	.	CASSSRTFYNEKLFF	TGTGCCAGCAGCTCACGGACCTTTTATAATGAAAAACTGTTTTTT
TRBV19	TRBJ1-5	.	once	CASSIGGESNQPQHF	TGTGCCAGTAGTATTGGAGGGGAGAGCAATCAGCCCCAGCATTTT
TRBV9	TRBJ2-5	.	once	CASSVADGGQETQYF	TGTGCCAGCAGCGTAGCTGATGGGGGGCAGGAGACCCAGTACTTC
TRBV27	TRBJ2-3	.	.	CASSPSRDTQYF	TGTGCCAGCAGTCCCTCCCGGGATACGCAGTATTTT
TRBV19	TRBJ2-4	.	.	CASSIRGRDIQYF	TGTGCCAGTAGTATCCGAGGGCGGGACATTCAGTACTTC
TRBV10-3	TRBJ1-1	.	.	CAISDTGSTEAFF	TGTGCCATCAGTGACACAGGGAGCACTGAAGCTTTCTTT
TRBV29-1	TRBJ2-7	TRBD1	.	CSVEGAFGTGSSYEQYF	TGCAGCGTTGAGGGTGCGTTCGGGACAGGGAGCTCCTACGAGCAGTACTTC
TRBV30	TRBJ1-1	.	.	CAWFRSAPNTGAFF	TGTGCCTGGTTCAGGTCTGCGCCGAACACTGGAGCTTTCTTT
TRBV28	TRBJ2-7	.	.	CASRPSPVSYEQYF	TGTGCCAGCAGGCCCTCCCCCGTGTCCTACGAGCAGTACTTC
TRBV15	TRBJ2-2	.	.	CATSRDLGGANTGELFF	TGTGCCACCAGCAGAGATCTGGGCGGGGCGAACACCGGGGAGCTGTTTTTT
TRBV4-2	TRBJ2-7	TRBD2	once	CASSQGGLAGRGSYEQYF	TGTGCCAGCAGCCAAGGAGGCTTAGCGGGACGGGGCTCCTACGAGCAGTACTTC
TRBV5-1	TRBJ2-3	.	.	CASSPEWGRPTDTQYF	TGCGCCAGCAGCCCGGAGTGGGGGCGTCCGACAGATACGCAGTATTTT
TRBV27	TRBJ2-3	.	.	CASSLASFSDTQYF	TGTGCCAGCAGTTTAGCCTCCTTCTCCGATACGCAGTATTTT
TRBV9	TRBJ2-1	.	.	CASRGVFNEQFF	TGTGCCAGCAGGGGTGTCTTCAATGAGCAGTTCTTC
TRBV7-9	TRBJ2-5	.	once	CASSLALIETQYF	TGTGCCAGCAGCTTAGCCCTTATTGAGACCCAGTACTTC
TRBV4-1	TRBJ2-7	.	.	CASSHPAGETLNYEQYF	TGCGCCAGCAGCCACCCCGCCGGGGAGACGTTAAACTACGAGCAGTACTTC
TRBV29-1	TRBJ1-1	.	once	CSVEDRGGRNTEAFF	TGCAGCGTTGAAGATAGGGGCGGGCGGAACACTGAAGCTTTCTTT
TRBV14	TRBJ1-2	.	.	CASSQDGSVEGVYGYTF	TGTGCCAGCAGCCAAGATGGGTCTGTCGAGGGGGTGTATGGCTACACCTTC
TRBV10-2	TRBJ2-6	.	.	CASSESDSGANVLTF	TGCGCCAGCAGTGAGTCCGACTCTGGGGCCAACGTCCTGACTTTC
TRBV7-9	TRBJ1-4	TRBD1	.	CASSLRLSTGEEPNEKLFF	TGTGCCAGCAGCTTAAGGTTAAGTACAGGGGAAGAGCCTAATGAAAAACTGTTTTTT
TRBV19	TRBJ1-1	.	.	CASSDGGNTEAFF	TGTGCCAGTAGCGACGGCGGGAACACTGAAGCTTTCTTT
TRBV5-4	TRBJ2-7	TRBD1	.	CASSPRTGEAYEQYF	TGTGCCAGCAGCCCTAGGACAGGTGAGGCCTACGAGCAGTACTTC
TRBV14	TRBJ2-1	.	.	CASSQGLGPEQFF	TGTGCCAGCAGCCAAGGTCTCGGACCTGAGCAGTTCTTC
TRBV6-4	TRBJ2-1	.	.	CASSDSGPYNEQFF	TGTGCCAGCAGTGACAGCGGACCCTACAATGAGCAGTTCTTC
TRBV13	TRBJ2-2	TRBD2	.	CASRQTSGGPGELFF	TGTGCCAGCAGACAAACTAGCGGGGGGCCCGGGGAGCTGTTTTTT
TRBV10-1	TRBJ1-2	TRBD1	.	CASGGTGGNYGYTF	TGCGCCAGCGGGGGGACAGGGGGTAACTATGGCTACACCTTC
TRBV30	TRBJ1-3	.	.	CAQTEGLSGNTIYF	TGTGCTCAGACGGAGGGACTCTCTGGAAACACCATATATTTT
TRBV29-1	TRBJ2-3	.	.	CSVVELVSADTQYF	TGCAGCGTTGTTGAGTTAGTTTCTGCGGATACGCAGTATTTT
TRBV6-5	TRBJ2-7	TRBD1	.	CASSYSGTGLEQYF	TGTGCCAGCAGTTACTCGGGGACAGGGTTAGAGCAGTACTTC
TRBV5-1	TRBJ2-3	.	.	CASSLAAQRLAMGDTQYF	TGCGCCAGCAGCTTGGCCGCGCAGCGGCTAGCGATGGGGGATACGCAGTATTTT
TRBV6-1	TRBJ1-5	.	.	CASSEARERGVRNQPQHF	TGTGCCAGCAGTGAAGCGCGAGAGAGAGGGGTACGGAATCAGCCCCAGCATTTT